The clone carrying this T cell receptor (beta chain) was picked up many times. What it binds is not known. The sample originates from a study of T-cell reconstitution after alpha-beta-depleted transplantation in children. Unique molecular identifiers featured in how the TCRbeta library was prepared. MiXCR, run by TCRdb on the PCR reads, gives a single entry per CDR3 protein. The sample has more than 90,000 distinct CDR3 sequences, under 13% seen once; the top ten hold less than 35%. With 3 bases removed from V and 3 bases from J, the gap between germline ends came to 20 bases. The CDR3 is 18 amino acids. Germline CDR1 and CDR2: ENHRY and SYGVKD. Study-wide findings and caveats: T-cell counts and diversity were attributed mostly to newly produced T cells one year after transplant. The origin of alpha-beta T cells about two months after transplant was reportedly several hundred expanded graft clones. Diversity of TCRbeta at day 60 was high in some patients, arising from surviving recipient T cells and thymic progenitors.

The sequence came from a boy between 2 and 10 years old with acute lymphoblastic leukemia, due to receive a stem cell transplant. This specimen consisted of PBMCs, obtained before TCRalphabeta/CD19-depleted stem cell transplant. V is TRBV10-3 and J is TRBJ2-2, with D tentatively TRBD2 (5 bases). CDR3 region: CAISDRAPGKGYTGELFF. The CDR3 nucleotides read TGTGCCATCAGTGATAGGGCTCCCGGGAAAGGTTACACCGGGGAGCTGTTTTTT.